Described below is a single TCR beta chain sequence and its context. Researchers report immunoSEQ v3.0 was run at survey level. Profiled with immunoSEQ multiplex PCR; TCRdb holds only in-frame clones, not every one. The sample contains 20,000 or so clones, around 86% of which appear only once. Per donor, at least one pre-ART and at least two post-ART PBMC samples were obtained. There are 13 residues in the CDR3. Per germline, CDR1 SNHLY and CDR2 FYNNEI. Between the trimmed V and J ends, which lost 7 bases and 8 bases, there was a span of 14 bases. The sample belongs to a study of long-term antiretroviral therapy in people with HIV.

Sequenced material: unsorted PBMCs, taken 0.2 years before starting antiretroviral therapy. V usage is TRBV2 and J usage is TRBJ1-4; D possibly corresponds to TRBD1 (6 bases). The clonotype was recovered from a young man with HIV. This chain's CDR3 is CASTAGVREKLFF. DNA for the CDR3: TGTGCCAGCACCGCAGGGGTTCGAGAAAAACTGTTTTTT. The full variable domain, completed using reference TRBV2 and TRBJ1-4, is EPEVTQTPSHQVTQMGQEVILRCVPISNHLYFYWYRQILGQKVEFLVSFYNNEISEKSEIFDDQFSVERPDGSNFTLKIRSTKLEDSAMYFCASTAGVREKLFFGSGTQLSVL.